These 10 T cell receptor beta chains share one sample of origin, sequenced in a study of Ad26.COV2.S vaccination and SARS-CoV-2 variants. Assay: immunoSEQ multiplex PCR; the TCRdb copy retains only in-frame clones and omits some. This table holds around 340,000 clones, 75% to 90% found once. This sample's treatment: some 20 received Ad26.COV2.S at low or high dose, single or two shots; roughly five received placebo; per-sample allocation not given. Day 63 following the first vaccine or placebo injection was when the samples were taken. The input for sequencing was peripheral blood, taken in a trial of Ad26.COV2.S vaccine versus placebo. The receptor set was obtained from a person aged 18 to 59 who received the Ad26.COV2.S COVID-19 vaccine or a placebo.

The chain has TRBV19 and TRBJ1-2; maybe TRBD1 (5 bases). V lost 4 bases to trimming and J lost 8 bases, with 14 bases between them. The germline gives CDR1 LNHDA, CDR2 SQIVND (reference sequence). CDR3 length: 13 amino acids. The CDR3 protein is CASSTSGTEGYTF. The CDR3 nucleotides are TGTGCCAGTAGTACATCCGGGACTGAAGGCTACACCTTC. The complete variable domain, with remaining parts taken from reference TRBV19 and TRBJ1-2, reads DGGITQSPKYLFRKEGQNVTLSCEQNLNHDAMYWYRQDPGQGLRLIYYSQIVNDFQKGDIAEGYSVSREKKESFPLTVTSAQKNPTAFYLCASSTSGTEGYTFGSGTRLTVV.

This chain links TRBV2 with TRBJ2-7; no reliable D call. The CDR3 is made up of 11 amino acids. V gave up 7 bases and J gave up 6 bases, with 10 bases separating them. The germline V gene has CDR1 SNHLY and CDR2 FYNNEI. CDR3 amino acids: CASNFGVEQYF. The CDR3 DNA reads TGTGCCAGCAATTTTGGGGTCGAGCAGTACTTC. Full variable domain (missing parts from reference TRBV2 and TRBJ2-7): EPEVTQTPSHQVTQMGQEVILRCVPISNHLYFYWYRQILGQKVEFLVSFYNNEISEKSEIFDDQFSVERPDGSNFTLKIRSTKLEDSAMYFCASNFGVEQYFGPGTRLTVT.

In its sample, this clone was seen once. This chain connects TRBV6-2 or TRBV6-3 to TRBJ2-1; TRBD1 matches at 10 bases. This CDR3 is 16 amino acids long. Germline lookup yields CDR1 MNHEY and CDR2 SVGEGT. Unmatched junction bases numbered 9, after V lost 6 bases and J lost 4 bases. CDR3 residues: CASSSPGTGAYNEQFF. CDR3 bases: TGTGCCAGCAGCAGTCCCGGGACAGGGGCGTACAATGAGCAGTTCTTC.

This chain joins TRBV6-2 or TRBV6-3 and TRBJ2-7; 10 bases line up with TRBD2. V was pared by 2 bases and J by 0 bases, with 4 bases of the junction left unmatched. This CDR3 spans 16 amino acids. Germline V CDR1 and CDR2: MNHEY, SVGEGT. This CDR3 is CASSYGTSGASYEQYF. CDR3 DNA sequence: TGTGCCAGCAGTTACGGCACTAGCGGGGCCTCCTACGAGCAGTACTTC.

The rearrangement joins TRBV3-1 (or the pseudogene TRBV3-2) to TRBJ2-5; perhaps TRBD2 as D (6 bases). The germline gives CDR1 LGHDT, CDR2 YNNKEL (reference sequence). V was clipped by 2 bases and J by 4 bases, with 17 bases between them. The CDR3 extends over 16 amino acids. In DNA form, the CDR3 reads TGTGCCAGCAGCCAATGGGGCGGGGAGCCCGGAGAGACCCAGTACTTC. Translation gives CASSQWGGEPGETQYF.

The chain employs TRBV5-4 and TRBJ2-3; 8 positions agree with TRBD2. CDR1 SGHNT and CDR2 YYREEE come from the germline V gene (reference sequence). The CDR3 covers 17 residues. V shed 1 base, J shed 0 bases, and the junction held 7 bases outside the gene matches. CDR3 sequence reads: CASSLYLAGGSTDTQYF. The CDR3 nucleotides read TGTGCCAGCAGCTTGTACCTTGCGGGGGGAAGCACAGATACGCAGTATTTT.

The V and J genes are TRBV28 and TRBJ1-1; a possible D gene is TRBD1 (5 bases). The CDR3 is made up of 14 amino acids. Per the germline V gene, CDR1 is MDHEN and CDR2 is SYDVKM. V lost 4 bases to trimming and J lost 1 base, with 10 bases between them. The CDR3 region is CASSSGGTNTEAFF. Here the CDR3 DNA reads TGTGCCAGCAGTTCGGGGGGGACGAACACTGAAGCTTTCTTT.

The chain links TRBV30 to TRBJ1-2; no clear D. The CDR3 consists of 13 residues. V dropped 4 bases and J dropped 9 bases, with 18 bases sitting between them. The germline V gene encodes CDR1 GTSNPN and CDR2 SVGIG (reference sequence). CDR3 sequence (DNA): TGTGCCTGGACTACGGTGGGCACATTGCGCTACACCTTC. The encoded protein is CAWTTVGTLRYTF.

The V call is TRBV7-9, the J call TRBJ2-1, with 16 bases matching TRBD2. With 4 bases clipped from V and 7 bases from J, the junction kept 4 bases outside the gene matches. Germline lookup yields CDR1 SEHNR and CDR2 FQNEAQ (reference sequence). The CDR3 length is 16 residues. The CDR3 sequence: CASSSPGLAGGNEQFF. CDR3 sequence (DNA): TGTGCCAGCAGCTCTCCGGGACTAGCGGGGGGGAATGAGCAGTTCTTC.

The V and J genes are TRBV2 and TRBJ2-1, with 8 bases identical to TRBD2. Germline loops: CDR1 SNHLY, CDR2 FYNNEI. The CDR3 is 15 amino acids. The V and J ends lost 7 bases and 7 bases, in that order; junction bases with no gene match: 12. The CDR3 nucleotides are TGTGCCAGCAACCTCGGGGGGGCCGCGGCAAATGAGCAGTTCTTC. Translation gives CASNLGGAAANEQFF. Supplemented by reference TRBV2 and TRBJ2-1, the full variable domain reads EPEVTQTPSHQVTQMGQEVILRCVPISNHLYFYWYRQILGQKVEFLVSFYNNEISEKSEIFDDQFSVERPDGSNFTLKIRSTKLEDSAMYFCASNLGGAAANEQFFGPGTRLTVL.